Sequencing of this T cell receptor beta chain was carried out in a study of blood T cells in healthy people across ages. Study-wide findings and caveats: Diversity of TCR beta per million T cells declined in a roughly linear way with age.

A second PCR of about 7 to 12 cycles used a sample-barcoded 5' primer and a J-beta primer mix. TCRdb ran MiXCR on the 5' RACE reads and lists one entry per CDR3 protein. The sample has around 1,800,000 distinct CDR3 sequences, about 39% seen once. The CDR3 length is 11 residues. The germline V gene has CDR1 DFQATT and CDR2 SNEGSKA (reference sequence). V lost 5 bases, J lost 9 bases, and 12 bases lay in between. With respect to this clonotype: Its antigen is still unknown.

Specimen: blood. The TCR was taken from a human donor in good health. The rearrangement uses TRBV20-1 and TRBJ2-3; possible D gene TRBD1, 6 bases. Here the CDR3 reads CSAQGGETQYF. DNA of the CDR3: TGCAGTGCTCAAGGGGGAGAAACGCAGTATTTT.